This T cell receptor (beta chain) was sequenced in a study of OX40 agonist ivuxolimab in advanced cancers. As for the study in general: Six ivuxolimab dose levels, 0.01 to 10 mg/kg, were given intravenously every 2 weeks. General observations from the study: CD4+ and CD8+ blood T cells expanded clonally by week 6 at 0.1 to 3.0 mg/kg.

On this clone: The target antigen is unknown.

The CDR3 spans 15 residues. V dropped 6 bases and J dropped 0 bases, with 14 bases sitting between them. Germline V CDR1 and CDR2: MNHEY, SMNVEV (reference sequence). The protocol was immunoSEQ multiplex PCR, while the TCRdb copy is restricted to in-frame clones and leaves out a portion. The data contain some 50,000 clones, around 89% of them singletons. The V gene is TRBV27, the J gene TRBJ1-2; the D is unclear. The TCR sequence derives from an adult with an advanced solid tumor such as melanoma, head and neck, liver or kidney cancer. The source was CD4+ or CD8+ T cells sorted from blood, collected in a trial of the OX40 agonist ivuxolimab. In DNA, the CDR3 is TGTGCCAGCAGGGAAAGAGGGAAAACTAACTATGGCTACACCTTC. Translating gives CASRERGKTNYGYTF.